Listed below are T cell receptor beta chains from one sample, sequenced in a study of blood T cell repertoires in COVID-19. Produced via immunoSEQ multiplex PCR; TCRdb's table is partial and in-frame only. The table records about 110,000 clones, less than 75% of them present only once. Input material: peripheral blood. The receptors were sampled from a woman between 35 and 50 years old with acute or convalescent COVID-19. Both conserved end residues are trimmed from each CDR3. The order of the fields is CDR3 length, J gene, V gene, CDR3 protein.

len: 14; j_gene: TRBJ1-5; v_gene: TRBV7-2; CDR3aa: ASSLAGTDSNQPQH
len: 14; j_gene: TRBJ2-1; v_gene: TRBV6-1; CDR3aa: ASSGGGLAAYNEQF
len: 14; j_gene: TRBJ2-3; v_gene: TRBV30; CDR3aa: AWSVALSYHTDTQY
len: 11; j_gene: TRBJ2-3; v_gene: TRBV5-1; CDR3aa: ASSLGAYDTQY
len: 12; j_gene: TRBJ2-1; v_gene: TRBV10-1; CDR3aa: ASSPRTGSNEQF
len: 10; j_gene: TRBJ2-1; v_gene: TRBV5-4; CDR3aa: ASSLTGGEQF
len: 14; j_gene: TRBJ2-2; v_gene: TRBV4-3; CDR3aa: ASSQDHRVDTGELF
len: 15; j_gene: TRBJ2-7; v_gene: TRBV5-6; CDR3aa: ASSGAKARESSYEQY
len: 13; j_gene: TRBJ1-1; v_gene: TRBV28; CDR3aa: ASSSLGTGTTEAF
len: 11; j_gene: TRBJ1-1; v_gene: TRBV27; CDR3aa: ASSFGGVTEAF
len: 12; j_gene: TRBJ2-7; v_gene: TRBV18; CDR3aa: ASSPRQQYYEQY
len: 12; j_gene: TRBJ1-4; v_gene: TRBV28; CDR3aa: ASRSGGPQEKLF
len: 13; j_gene: TRBJ2-3; v_gene: TRBV6-5; CDR3aa: ASSYNPDSADTQY
len: 11; j_gene: TRBJ2-7; v_gene: TRBV7-2; CDR3aa: ASSRGQALEQY
len: 14; j_gene: TRBJ2-5; v_gene: TRBV5-1; CDR3aa: ASSLSLAGGKETQY
len: 12; j_gene: TRBJ1-3; v_gene: TRBV2; CDR3aa: ASSLGAIGNTIY
len: 13; j_gene: TRBJ2-7; v_gene: TRBV5-1; CDR3aa: ASSLGGGGAYEQY
len: 11; j_gene: TRBJ2-3; v_gene: TRBV19; CDR3aa: ASSMEGTDTQY
len: 11; j_gene: TRBJ2-1; v_gene: TRBV6-1; CDR3aa: ASSEEFWHEQF
len: 14; j_gene: TRBJ1-4; v_gene: TRBV4-3; CDR3aa: ASSQGMAGSGEKLF
len: 14; j_gene: TRBJ1-5; v_gene: TRBV6-1; CDR3aa: ASSEEGAGSNQPQH
len: 14; j_gene: TRBJ2-3; v_gene: TRBV29-1; CDR3aa: STRGVGTSGADTQY
len: 10; j_gene: TRBJ2-7; v_gene: TRBV7-9; CDR3aa: ASSLVRGEQY
len: 14; j_gene: TRBJ2-1; v_gene: TRBV10-2; CDR3aa: ASSEVVGSSYNEQF
len: 14; j_gene: TRBJ2-1; v_gene: TRBV5-1; CDR3aa: ASSTAGQGSYNEQF
len: 13; j_gene: TRBJ1-5; v_gene: TRBV12-5; CDR3aa: ASGYDGTGNQPQH
len: 13; j_gene: TRBJ2-1; v_gene: TRBV7-9; CDR3aa: ASSRGQGVSDEQF
len: 12; j_gene: TRBJ2-4; v_gene: TRBV27; CDR3aa: ASSSGTIPNIQY
len: 13; j_gene: TRBJ2-3; v_gene: TRBV28; CDR3aa: ASSLGLAGGHTQY
len: 12; j_gene: TRBJ2-2; v_gene: TRBV11-2; CDR3aa: ASSLSTNTGELF
len: 12; j_gene: TRBJ1-6; v_gene: TRBV18; CDR3aa: ASSPRGLNSPLH
len: 12; j_gene: TRBJ1-6; v_gene: TRBV4-3; CDR3aa: ASASHARNSPLH
len: 11; j_gene: TRBJ1-2; v_gene: TRBV7-9; CDR3aa: ASSFGQNYGYT
len: 11; j_gene: TRBJ2-5; v_gene: TRBV28; CDR3aa: ASRTSGGETQY
len: 12; j_gene: TRBJ1-5; v_gene: TRBV7-2; CDR3aa: ASSTDPQYQPQH
len: 13; j_gene: TRBJ2-1; v_gene: TRBV10-1; CDR3aa: ARFSGPPLYGEQF
len: 15; j_gene: TRBJ2-1; v_gene: TRBV9; CDR3aa: ASSVEVRTGPYNEQF
len: 13; j_gene: TRBJ1-5; v_gene: TRBV11-2; CDR3aa: ASSSGHQGNQPQH
len: 12; j_gene: TRBJ1-2; v_gene: TRBV20-1; CDR3aa: SASGRSRDYGYT
len: 12; j_gene: TRBJ1-4; v_gene: TRBV6-5; CDR3aa: ASSNGGPREKLF
len: 15; j_gene: TRBJ1-4; v_gene: TRBV3-1/TRBV3-2; CDR3aa: ASSPLVPGATNEKLF
len: 13; j_gene: TRBJ2-2; v_gene: TRBV9; CDR3aa: ASSPTGQSTGELF
len: 11; j_gene: TRBJ1-1; v_gene: TRBV9; CDR3aa: ASSFTVNTEAF
len: 13; j_gene: TRBJ1-6; v_gene: TRBV11-1; CDR3aa: ASSVGQGSNSPLH